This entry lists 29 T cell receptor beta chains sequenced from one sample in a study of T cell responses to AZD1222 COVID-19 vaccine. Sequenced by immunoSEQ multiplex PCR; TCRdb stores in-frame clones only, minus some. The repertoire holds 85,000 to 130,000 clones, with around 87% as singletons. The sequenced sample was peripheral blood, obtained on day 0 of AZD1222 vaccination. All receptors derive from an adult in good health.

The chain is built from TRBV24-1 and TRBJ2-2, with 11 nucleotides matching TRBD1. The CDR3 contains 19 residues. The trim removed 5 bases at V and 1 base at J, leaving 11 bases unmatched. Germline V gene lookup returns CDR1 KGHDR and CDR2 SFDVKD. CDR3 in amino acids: CATSGGRGTGGLNTGELFF. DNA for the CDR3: TGTGCCACCAGTGGGGGACGGGGGACAGGGGGGTTGAACACCGGGGAGCTGTTTTTT.

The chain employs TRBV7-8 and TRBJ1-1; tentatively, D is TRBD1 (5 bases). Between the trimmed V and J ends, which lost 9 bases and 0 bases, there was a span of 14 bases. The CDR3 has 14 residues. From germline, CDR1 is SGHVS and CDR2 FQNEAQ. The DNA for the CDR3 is TGTGCCAGTAGGACCGGGACGGTGAACACTGAAGCTTTCTTT. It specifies CASRTGTVNTEAFF.

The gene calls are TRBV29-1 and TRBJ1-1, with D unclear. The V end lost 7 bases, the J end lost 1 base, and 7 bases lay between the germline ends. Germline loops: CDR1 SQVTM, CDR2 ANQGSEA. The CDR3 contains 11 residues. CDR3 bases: TGCAGCGCCGAGCGGAACACTGAAGCTTTCTTT. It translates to CSAERNTEAFF. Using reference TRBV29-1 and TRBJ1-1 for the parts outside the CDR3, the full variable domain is SAVISQKPSRDICQRGTSLTIQCQVDSQVTMMFWYRQQPGQSLTLIATANQGSEATYESGFVIDKFPISRPNLTFSTLTVSNMSPEDSSIYLCSAERNTEAFFGQGTRLTVV.

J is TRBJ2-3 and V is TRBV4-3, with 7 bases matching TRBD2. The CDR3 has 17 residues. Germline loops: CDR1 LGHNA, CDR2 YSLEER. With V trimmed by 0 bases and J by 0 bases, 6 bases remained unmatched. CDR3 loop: CASSQEGGGTSTDTQYF. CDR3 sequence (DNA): TGCGCCAGCAGCCAAGAGGGCGGGGGAACTAGCACAGATACGCAGTATTTT.

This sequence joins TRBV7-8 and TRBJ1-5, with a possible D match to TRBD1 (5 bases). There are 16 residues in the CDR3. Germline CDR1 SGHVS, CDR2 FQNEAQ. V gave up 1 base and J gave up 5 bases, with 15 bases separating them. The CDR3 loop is CASSLGLIGGHQPQHF. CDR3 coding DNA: TGTGCCAGCAGCTTAGGATTAATCGGGGGTCATCAGCCCCAGCATTTT. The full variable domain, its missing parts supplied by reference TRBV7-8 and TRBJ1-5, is GAGVSQSPRYKVAKRGQDVALRCDPISGHVSLFWYQQALGQGPEFLTYFQNEAQLDKSGLPSDRFFAERPEGSVSTLKIQRTQQEDSAVYLCASSLGLIGGHQPQHFGDGTRLSIL.

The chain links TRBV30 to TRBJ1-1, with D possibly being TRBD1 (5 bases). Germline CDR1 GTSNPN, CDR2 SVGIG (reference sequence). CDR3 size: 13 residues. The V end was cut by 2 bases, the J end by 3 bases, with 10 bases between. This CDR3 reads CAWSYDSYTEAFF. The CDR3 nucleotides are TGTGCCTGGAGTTACGACAGTTACACTGAAGCTTTCTTT.

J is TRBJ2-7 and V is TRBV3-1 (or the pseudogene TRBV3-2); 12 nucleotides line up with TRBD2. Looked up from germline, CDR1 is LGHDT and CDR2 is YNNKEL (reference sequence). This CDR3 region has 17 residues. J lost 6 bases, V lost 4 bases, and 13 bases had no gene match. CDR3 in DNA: TGTGCCAGCAGCCGCCCTGGACTAGCGGGGAATCTGGGCGAGCAGTACTTC. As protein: CASSRPGLAGNLGEQYF.

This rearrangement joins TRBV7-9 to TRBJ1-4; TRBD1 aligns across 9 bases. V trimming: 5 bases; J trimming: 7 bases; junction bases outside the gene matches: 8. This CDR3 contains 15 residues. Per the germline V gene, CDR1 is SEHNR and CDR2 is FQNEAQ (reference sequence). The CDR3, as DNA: TGTGCCAGCAGCGTCGGCAACAGGGGGCGTGAAAAACTGTTTTTT. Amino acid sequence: CASSVGNRGREKLFF.

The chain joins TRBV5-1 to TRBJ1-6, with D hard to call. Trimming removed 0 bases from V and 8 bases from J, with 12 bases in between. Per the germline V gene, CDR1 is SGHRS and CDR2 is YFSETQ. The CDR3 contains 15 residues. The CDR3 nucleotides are TGCGCCAGCAGCTTGGAAGCCAGTCGGGATTCACCCCTCCACTTT. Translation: CASSLEASRDSPLHF.

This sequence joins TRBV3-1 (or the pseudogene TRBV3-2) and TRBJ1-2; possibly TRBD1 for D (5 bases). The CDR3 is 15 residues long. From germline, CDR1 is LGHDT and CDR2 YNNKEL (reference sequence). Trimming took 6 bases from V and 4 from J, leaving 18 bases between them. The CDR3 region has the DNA TGTGCCAGCAGGGCAATGGGGCAGGGAGCCTATGGCTACACCTTC. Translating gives CASRAMGQGAYGYTF.

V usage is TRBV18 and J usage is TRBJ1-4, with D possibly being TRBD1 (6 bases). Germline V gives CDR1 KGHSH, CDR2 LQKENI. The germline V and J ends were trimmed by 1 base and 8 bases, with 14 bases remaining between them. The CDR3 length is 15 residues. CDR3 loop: CASSPRSPGEEKLFF. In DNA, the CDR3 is TGTGCCAGCTCACCACGTTCCCCAGGGGAGGAAAAACTGTTTTTT. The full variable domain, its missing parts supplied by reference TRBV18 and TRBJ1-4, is NAGVMQNPRHLVRRRGQEARLRCSPMKGHSHVYWYRQLPEEGLKFMVYLQKENIIDESGMPKERFSAEFPKEGPSILRIQQVVRGDSAAYFCASSPRSPGEEKLFFGSGTQLSVL.

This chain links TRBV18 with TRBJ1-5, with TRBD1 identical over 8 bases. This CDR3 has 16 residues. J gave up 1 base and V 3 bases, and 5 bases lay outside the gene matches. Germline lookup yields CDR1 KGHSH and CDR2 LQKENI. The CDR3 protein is CASSPGQGRSNQPQHF. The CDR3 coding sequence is TGTGCCAGCTCACCCGGACAGGGACGAAGCAATCAGCCCCAGCATTTT.

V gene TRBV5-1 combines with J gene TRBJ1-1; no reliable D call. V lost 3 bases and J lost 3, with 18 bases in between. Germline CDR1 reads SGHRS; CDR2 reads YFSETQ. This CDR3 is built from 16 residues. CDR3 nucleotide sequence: TGCGCCAGCAGCTCCGGGCGACGTCCTTCGGACACTGAAGCTTTCTTT. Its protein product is CASSSGRRPSDTEAFF.

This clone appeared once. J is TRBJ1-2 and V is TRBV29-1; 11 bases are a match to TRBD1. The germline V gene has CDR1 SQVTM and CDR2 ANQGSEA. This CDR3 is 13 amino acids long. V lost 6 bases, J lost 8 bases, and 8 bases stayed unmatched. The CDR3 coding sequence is TGCAGCGTGCGGACAGGGGGCGATTACGGCTACACCTTC. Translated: CSVRTGGDYGYTF.

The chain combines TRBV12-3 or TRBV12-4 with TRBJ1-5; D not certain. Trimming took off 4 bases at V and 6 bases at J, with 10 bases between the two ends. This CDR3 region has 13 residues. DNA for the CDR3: TGTGCCAGCAGTTCCTGGGGTGGTCAGCCCCAGCATTTT. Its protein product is CASSSWGGQPQHF.

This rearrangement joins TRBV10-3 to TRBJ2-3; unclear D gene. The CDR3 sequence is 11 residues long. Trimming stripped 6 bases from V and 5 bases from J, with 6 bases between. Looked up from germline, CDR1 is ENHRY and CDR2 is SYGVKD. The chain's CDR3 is CAIRFGDTQYF. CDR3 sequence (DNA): TGTGCCATCAGATTTGGAGATACGCAGTATTTT.

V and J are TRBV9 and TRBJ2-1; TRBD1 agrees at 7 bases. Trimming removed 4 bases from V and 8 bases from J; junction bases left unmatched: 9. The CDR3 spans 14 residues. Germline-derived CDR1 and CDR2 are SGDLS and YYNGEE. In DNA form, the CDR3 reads TGTGCCAGCAGCTTTCGGACAGGAGAGTATGAGCAGTTCTTC. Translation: CASSFRTGEYEQFF.

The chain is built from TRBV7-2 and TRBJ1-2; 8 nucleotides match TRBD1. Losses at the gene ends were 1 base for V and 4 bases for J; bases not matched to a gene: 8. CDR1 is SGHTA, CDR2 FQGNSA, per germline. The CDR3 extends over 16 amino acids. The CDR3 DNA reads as TGTGCCAGCAGCTTAGAAGGAGGGGACAGGAGCTATGGCTACACCTTC. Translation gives CASSLEGGDRSYGYTF.

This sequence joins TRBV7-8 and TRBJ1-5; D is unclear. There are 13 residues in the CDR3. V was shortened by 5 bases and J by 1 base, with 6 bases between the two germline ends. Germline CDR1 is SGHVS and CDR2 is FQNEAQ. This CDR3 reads CASSPISNQPQHF. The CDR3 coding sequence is TGTGCCAGCAGCCCGATCAGCAATCAGCCCCAGCATTTT. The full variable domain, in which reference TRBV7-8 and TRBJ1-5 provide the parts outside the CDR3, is GAGVSQSPRYKVAKRGQDVALRCDPISGHVSLFWYQQALGQGPEFLTYFQNEAQLDKSGLPSDRFFAERPEGSVSTLKIQRTQQEDSAVYLCASSPISNQPQHFGDGTRLSIL.

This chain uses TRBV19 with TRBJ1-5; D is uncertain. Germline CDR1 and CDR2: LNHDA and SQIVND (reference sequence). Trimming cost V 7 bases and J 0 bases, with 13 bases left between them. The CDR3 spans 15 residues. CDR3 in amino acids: CASTPGVDSNQPQHF. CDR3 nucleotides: TGTGCCAGTACCCCTGGGGTGGATAGCAATCAGCCCCAGCATTTT.

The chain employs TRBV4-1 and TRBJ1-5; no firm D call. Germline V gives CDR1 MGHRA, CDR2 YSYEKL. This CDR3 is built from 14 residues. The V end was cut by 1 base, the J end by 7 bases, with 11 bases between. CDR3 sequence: CASSQVGLAQPQHF. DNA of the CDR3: TGCGCCAGCAGCCAAGTTGGCTTGGCCCAGCCCCAGCATTTT.

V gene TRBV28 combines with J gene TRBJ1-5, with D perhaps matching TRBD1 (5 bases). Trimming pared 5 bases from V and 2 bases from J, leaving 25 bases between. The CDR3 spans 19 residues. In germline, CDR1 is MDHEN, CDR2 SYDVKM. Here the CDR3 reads CASSRPGLSTRYGNQPQHF. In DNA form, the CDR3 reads TGTGCCAGCAGTCGCCCGGGACTTTCCACCCGGTATGGCAATCAGCCCCAGCATTTT.

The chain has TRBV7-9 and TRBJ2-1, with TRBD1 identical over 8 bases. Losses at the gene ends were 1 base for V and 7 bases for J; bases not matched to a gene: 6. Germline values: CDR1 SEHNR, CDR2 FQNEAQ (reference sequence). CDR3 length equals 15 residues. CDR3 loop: CASSLGPGGMNEQFF. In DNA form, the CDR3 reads TGTGCCAGCAGCTTAGGACCAGGGGGCATGAATGAGCAGTTCTTC.

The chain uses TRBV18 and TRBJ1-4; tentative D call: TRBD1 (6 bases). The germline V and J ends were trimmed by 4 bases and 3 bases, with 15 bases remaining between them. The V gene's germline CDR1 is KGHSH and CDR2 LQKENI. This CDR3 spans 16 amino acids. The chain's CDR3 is CASSLNGGESNEKLFF. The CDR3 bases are TGTGCCAGCTCACTCAACGGGGGCGAATCTAATGAAAAACTGTTTTTT. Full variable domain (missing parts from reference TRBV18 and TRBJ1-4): NAGVMQNPRHLVRRRGQEARLRCSPMKGHSHVYWYRQLPEEGLKFMVYLQKENIIDESGMPKERFSAEFPKEGPSILRIQQVVRGDSAAYFCASSLNGGESNEKLFFGSGTQLSVL.

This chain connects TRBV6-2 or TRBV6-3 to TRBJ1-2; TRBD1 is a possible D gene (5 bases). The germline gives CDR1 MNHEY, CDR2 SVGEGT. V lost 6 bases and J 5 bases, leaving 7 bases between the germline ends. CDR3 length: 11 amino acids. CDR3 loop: CASSQGYGYTF. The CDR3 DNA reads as TGTGCCAGCAGCCAGGGATATGGCTACACCTTC.

Here the CDR3 reads CASSLSWDQPQHF. CDR3 sequence (DNA): TGTGCCAGCAGTTTATCGTGGGATCAGCCCCAGCATTTT. The gene calls are TRBV28 and TRBJ1-5; no clear D. Germline V CDR1 and CDR2: MDHEN, SYDVKM. V lost 1 base and J lost 5, with 6 bases in between. This CDR3 is built from 13 residues.

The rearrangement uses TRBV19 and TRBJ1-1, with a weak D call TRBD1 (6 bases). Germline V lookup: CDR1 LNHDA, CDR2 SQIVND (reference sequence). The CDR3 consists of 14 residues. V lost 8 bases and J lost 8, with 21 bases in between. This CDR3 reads CASSIAHETGEAFF. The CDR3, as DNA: TGTGCCAGTTCCATCGCCCATGAGACAGGAGAAGCTTTCTTT.

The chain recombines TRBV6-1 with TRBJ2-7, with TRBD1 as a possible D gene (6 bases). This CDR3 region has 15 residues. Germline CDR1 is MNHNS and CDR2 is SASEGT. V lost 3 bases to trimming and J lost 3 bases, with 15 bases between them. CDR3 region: CASSDEGHSYYEQYF. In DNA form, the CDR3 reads TGTGCCAGCAGTGATGAGGGACACTCCTACTACGAGCAGTACTTC.

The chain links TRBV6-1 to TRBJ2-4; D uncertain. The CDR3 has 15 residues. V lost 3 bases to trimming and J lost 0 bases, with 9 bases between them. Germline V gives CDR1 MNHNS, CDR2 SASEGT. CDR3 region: CASSDQGLAKNIQYF. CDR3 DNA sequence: TGTGCCAGCAGTGATCAAGGGTTAGCCAAAAACATTCAGTACTTC.